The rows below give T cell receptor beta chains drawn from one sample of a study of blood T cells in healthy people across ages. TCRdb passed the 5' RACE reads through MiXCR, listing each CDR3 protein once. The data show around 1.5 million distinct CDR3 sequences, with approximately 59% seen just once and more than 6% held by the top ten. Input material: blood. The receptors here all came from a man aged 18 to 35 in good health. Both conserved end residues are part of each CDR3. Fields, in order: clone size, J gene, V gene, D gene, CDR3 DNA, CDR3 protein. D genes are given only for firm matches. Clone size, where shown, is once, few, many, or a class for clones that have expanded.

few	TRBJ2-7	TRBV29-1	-	TGCAGCGTTGTAGGGTATCCCTACGAGCAGTACTTC	CSVVGYPYEQYF
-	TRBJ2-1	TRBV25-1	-	TGTGCCAGCAGCCGGAACCCCGAGCAGTTCTTC	CASSRNPEQFF
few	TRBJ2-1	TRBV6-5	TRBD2	TGTGCCAGCAGCTATGGACTAGCGGGAAGAGTGTTCTTC	CASSYGLAGRVFF
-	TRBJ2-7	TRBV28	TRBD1	TGTGCCAGCAGCCTGCTGGGGACAGGGAATTACGAGCAGTACTTC	CASSLLGTGNYEQYF
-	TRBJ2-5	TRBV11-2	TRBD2	TGTGCCAGCAGCTTTAGCGGGACGAAACTAACCGACCAAGAGACCCAGTACTTC	CASSFSGTKLTDQETQYF
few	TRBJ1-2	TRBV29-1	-	TGCAGCGTTGAAAATGTTGGAGGGGGCTACACCTTC	CSVENVGGGYTF
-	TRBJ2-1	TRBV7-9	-	TGTGCCAGCAGCTTAGTACATGGGGACGGGGTATGGAATGAGCAGTTCTTC	CASSLVHGDGVWNEQFF
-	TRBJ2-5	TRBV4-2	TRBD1	TGTGCCAGCAGCCAAGATGTGACAGGGGTGTTAGAGACCCAGTACTTC	CASSQDVTGVLETQYF
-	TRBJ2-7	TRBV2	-	TGTGCCAGCAGTGACCCTCATAAGGGACGGAGCTACGAGCAGTACTTC	CASSDPHKGRSYEQYF
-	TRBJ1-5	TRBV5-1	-	TGCGCCAGCAGCGTTGGGGGAGGCGGCAATCAGCCCCAGCATTTT	CASSVGGGGNQPQHF
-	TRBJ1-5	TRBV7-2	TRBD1	TGTGCCAGCAGCGTGACAGGGGGTGACAATCAGCCCCAGCATTTT	CASSVTGGDNQPQHF
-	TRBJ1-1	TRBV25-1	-	TGTGCCAGCAGTGACAGGGGACGAGGGAACACTGAAGCTTTCTTT	CASSDRGRGNTEAFF
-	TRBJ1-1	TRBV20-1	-	TGCAGTGCTAGAGTAGGGTACCGAACGAACACTGAAGCTTTCTTT	CSARVGYRTNTEAFF
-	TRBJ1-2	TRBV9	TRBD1	TGTGCCAGCAGCGGCCGGGACAGATTTAACTATGGCTACACCTTC	CASSGRDRFNYGYTF
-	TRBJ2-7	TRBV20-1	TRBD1	TGCAGTGCTAGTATTAACAGGGGGAGCTCCTACGAGCAGTACTTC	CSASINRGSSYEQYF
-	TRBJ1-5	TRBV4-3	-	TGCGCCAGCAGCCAAGATCTCGGAGAGGGCAATCAGCCCCAGCATTTT	CASSQDLGEGNQPQHF
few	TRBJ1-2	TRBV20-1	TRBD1	TGCAGTGCTATGCCAGGGGGGTATGGCTACACCTTC	CSAMPGGYGYTF
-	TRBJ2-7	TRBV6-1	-	TGTGCCAGCAGTCCCGGGCCTCAAATTAACCCCACTTACGAGCAGTACTTC	CASSPGPQINPTYEQYF
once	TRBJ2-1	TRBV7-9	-	TGTGCCAGCAGCTACTTCGGGGGCAGGAAAAGCTCCTACAATGAGCAGTTCTTC	CASSYFGGRKSSYNEQFF
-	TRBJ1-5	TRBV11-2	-	TGTGCCAGCAGCTTAGGCTCGGGGGGTTATAGCAATCAGCCCCAGCATTTT	CASSLGSGGYSNQPQHF
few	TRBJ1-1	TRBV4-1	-	TGCGCCAGCAGCCAAGATCCGGGGTGGAACACTGAAGCTTTCTTT	CASSQDPGWNTEAFF
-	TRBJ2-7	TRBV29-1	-	TGCAGCGTTTTGAACGGCTACGAGCAGTACTTC	CSVLNGYEQYF
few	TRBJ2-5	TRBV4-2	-	TGTGCCAGCAGCCAAGACCGGGACGGACAAGAGACCCAGTACTTC	CASSQDRDGQETQYF
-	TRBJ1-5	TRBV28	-	TGTGCCAGCAGTTTCGGACCCACAGTAATTGGGCAGCCCCAGCATTTT	CASSFGPTVIGQPQHF
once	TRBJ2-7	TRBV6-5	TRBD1	TGTGCCAGCAGACAGGGGGTCTACAATGAGCAGTACTTC	CASRQGVYNEQYF
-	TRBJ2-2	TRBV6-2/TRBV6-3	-	TGTGCCAGCACCGGGTCGGGACATCGGAACACCGGGGAGCTGTTTTTT	CASTGSGHRNTGELFF
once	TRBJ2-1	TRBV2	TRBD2	TGTGCCAGCTCCGAATTCACTAGCGGGAGGCCTCACGGCTCCTACAATGAGCAGTTCTTC	CASSEFTSGRPHGSYNEQFF
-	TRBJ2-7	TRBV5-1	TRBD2	TGCGCCAGCAGCCCCTTGACTAGCAGGGACGAGCAGTACTTC	CASSPLTSRDEQYF
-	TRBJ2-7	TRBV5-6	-	TGTGCCAGCAGCCCGGACGATCTCTCCTACGAGCAGTACTTC	CASSPDDLSYEQYF
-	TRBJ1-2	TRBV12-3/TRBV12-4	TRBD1	TGTGCCAGCAGTTTGCAGAGGGACAGTAGGACGTATGGCTACACCTTC	CASSLQRDSRTYGYTF
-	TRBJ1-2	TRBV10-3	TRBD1	TGTGCCATCAGTGAGGGGACAGGGAGAAACTATGGCTACACCTTC	CAISEGTGRNYGYTF
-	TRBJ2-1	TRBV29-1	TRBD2	TGCAGCGTGAACTCTGAGCGGGGGGGACCGAGGGATGAGCAGTTCTTC	CSVNSERGGPRDEQFF
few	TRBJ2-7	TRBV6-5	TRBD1	TGTGCCAGCAGGCGTGGGACAGGGATCTACGAGCAGTACTTC	CASRRGTGIYEQYF
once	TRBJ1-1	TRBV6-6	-	TGTGCCAGCAGTTACTCGCGGGAGATAGGCACTGAAGCTTTCTTT	CASSYSREIGTEAFF
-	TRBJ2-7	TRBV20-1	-	TGCAGTGCTAGGCTCTACGAGCAGTACTTC	CSARLYEQYF